This TCR beta chain was identified during a study of technical replicates of blood from a few donors. V was clipped by 0 bases and J by 1 base, with 12 bases between them. This CDR3 has 16 residues. CDR1 SEHNR and CDR2 FQNEAQ come from the germline V gene (reference sequence). Method: immunoSEQ multiplex PCR; TCRdb's copy keeps in-frame clones and lacks some. This sample yields roughly 80,000 clones, of which about 91% are seen a single time; about 0.38% belongs to the top ten. The chain links TRBV7-9 to TRBJ1-1; D not resolved. Material: T cells isolated from PBMCs. The sequence came from a human donor in good health. The DNA of the CDR3 is TGTGCCAGCAGCTTAGCTGTTCTCTGGGCGAACACTGAAGCTTTCTTT. Its translation is CASSLAVLWANTEAFF.